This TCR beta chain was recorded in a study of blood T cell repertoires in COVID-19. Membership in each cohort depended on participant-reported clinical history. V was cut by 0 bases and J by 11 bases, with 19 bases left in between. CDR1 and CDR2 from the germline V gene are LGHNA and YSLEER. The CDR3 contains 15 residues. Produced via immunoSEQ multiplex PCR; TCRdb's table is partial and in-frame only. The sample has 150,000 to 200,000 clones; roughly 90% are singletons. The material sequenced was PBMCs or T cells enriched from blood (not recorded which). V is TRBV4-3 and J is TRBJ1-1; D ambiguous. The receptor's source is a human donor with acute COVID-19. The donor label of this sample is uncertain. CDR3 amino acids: CASSQDWEAAVRAFF. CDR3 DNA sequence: TGCGCCAGCAGCCAAGATTGGGAGGCCGCCGTCCGGGCTTTCTTT.